This paragraph covers one TCR beta chain sequence. Its antigen remains unidentified. The data are from a study of Tregs in tolerant kidney transplant recipients. General study points: Biological reproducibility was not directly addressed in this study. Activated donor B cell expansion appeared to reveal the most relevant donor-specific TCRbeta repertoire.

Germline loops: CDR1 MNHEY, CDR2 SMNVEV (reference sequence). This CDR3 region has 13 residues. The V and J ends lost 5 bases and 8 bases respectively, with 15 bases between them. TCRdb's copy holds only in-frame clones and misses some; the assay was immunoSEQ multiplex PCR. The sample carries some 65,000 clones, roughly 84% recorded once. Unstimulated Tregs (CD4+CD25+CD127-) and CD4+CD25- non-Tregs were sorted from PBMCs. The clonotype comes from a human donor in good health. The sample was CD4+ T cells from blood. The V call is TRBV27, the J call TRBJ1-2; D gene unclear. This chain's CDR3 is CASSPMYRVGYTF. CDR3 nucleotides: TGTGCCAGCAGTCCGATGTACCGAGTGGGCTACACCTTC.